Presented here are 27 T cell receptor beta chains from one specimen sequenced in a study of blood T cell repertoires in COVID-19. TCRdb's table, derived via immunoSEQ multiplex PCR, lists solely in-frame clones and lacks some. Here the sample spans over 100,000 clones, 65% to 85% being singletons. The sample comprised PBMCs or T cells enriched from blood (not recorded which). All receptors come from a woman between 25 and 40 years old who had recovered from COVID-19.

CDR3 protein: CAWSVLGQARTEAFF. The CDR3 region has the DNA TGTGCCTGGAGTGTACTAGGACAGGCCAGGACTGAAGCTTTCTTT. This chain uses TRBV30 with TRBJ1-1, with 7 bases fitting TRBD1. CDR3 length equals 15 residues. Germline values: CDR1 GTSNPN, CDR2 SVGIG (reference sequence). After removal of 0 bases from V and 5 bases from J, the junction contained 9 bases not matched to a gene. Filled out from reference TRBV30 and TRBJ1-1, the complete variable domain reads SQTIHQWPATLVQPVGSPLSLECTVEGTSNPNLYWYRQAAGRGLQLLFYSVGIGQISSEVPQNLSASRPQDRQFILSSKKLLLSDSGFYLCAWSVLGQARTEAFFGQGTRLTVV.

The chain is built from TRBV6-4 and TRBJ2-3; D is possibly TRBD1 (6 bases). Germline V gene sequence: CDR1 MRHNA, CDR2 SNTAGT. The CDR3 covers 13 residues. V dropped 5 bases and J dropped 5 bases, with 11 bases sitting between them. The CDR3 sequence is CASSPGERDTQYF. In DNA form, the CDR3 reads TGTGCCAGCAGTCCAGGGGAGAGAGATACGCAGTATTTT.

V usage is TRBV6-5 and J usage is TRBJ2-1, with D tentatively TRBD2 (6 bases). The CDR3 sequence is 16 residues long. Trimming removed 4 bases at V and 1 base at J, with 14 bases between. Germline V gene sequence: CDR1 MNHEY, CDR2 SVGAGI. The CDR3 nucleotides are TGTGCCAGCAGTTCCCAGGAGGGTCTTTCCTACAATGAGCAGTTCTTC. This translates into CASSSQEGLSYNEQFF.

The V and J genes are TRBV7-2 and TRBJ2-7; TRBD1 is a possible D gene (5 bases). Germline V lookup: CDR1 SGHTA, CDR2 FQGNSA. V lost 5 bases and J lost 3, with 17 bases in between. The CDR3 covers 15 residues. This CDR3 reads CASSRLATENYEQYF. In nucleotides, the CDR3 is TGTGCCAGCAGCAGACTCGCGACAGAAAACTACGAGCAGTACTTC.

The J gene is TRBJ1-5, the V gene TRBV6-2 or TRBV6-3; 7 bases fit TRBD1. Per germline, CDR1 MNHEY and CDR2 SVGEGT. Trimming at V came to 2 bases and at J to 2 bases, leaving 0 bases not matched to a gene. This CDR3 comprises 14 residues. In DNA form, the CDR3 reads TGTGCCAGCAGTTACACAGGGGGCAATCAGCCCCAGCATTTT. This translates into CASSYTGGNQPQHF.

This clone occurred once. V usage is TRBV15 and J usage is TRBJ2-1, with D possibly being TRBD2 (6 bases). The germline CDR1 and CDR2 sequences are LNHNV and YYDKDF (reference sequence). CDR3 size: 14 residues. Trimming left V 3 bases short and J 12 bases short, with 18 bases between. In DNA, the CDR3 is TGTGCCACCAGCAGCGCACGGGTAGGAGGGCGGCAGTTCTTC. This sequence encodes CATSSARVGGRQFF.

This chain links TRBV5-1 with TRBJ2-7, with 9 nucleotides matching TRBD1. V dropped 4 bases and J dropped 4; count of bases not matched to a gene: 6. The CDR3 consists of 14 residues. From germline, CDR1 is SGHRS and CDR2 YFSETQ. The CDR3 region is CASSLGTGKYEQYF. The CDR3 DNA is TGCGCCAGCAGCCTAGGGACAGGGAAGTACGAGCAGTACTTC.

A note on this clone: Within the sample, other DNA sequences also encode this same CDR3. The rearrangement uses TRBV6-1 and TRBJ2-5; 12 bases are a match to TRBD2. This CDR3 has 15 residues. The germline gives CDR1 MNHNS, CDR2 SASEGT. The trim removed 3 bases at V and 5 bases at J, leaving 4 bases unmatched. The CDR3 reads CASSELAGGPETQYF. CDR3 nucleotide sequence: TGTGCCAGCAGTGAGCTAGCGGGAGGGCCGGAGACCCAGTACTTC.

The CDR3: CASSSGRELFF. CDR3 bases: TGTGCCAGCAGTTCGGGTCGGGAGCTGTTTTTT. This chain uses TRBV7-2 with TRBJ2-2, with unresolved D. The V gene's germline CDR1 is SGHTA and CDR2 FQGNSA. CDR3 length equals 11 residues. V gave up 6 bases and J gave up 9 bases, with 8 bases separating them.

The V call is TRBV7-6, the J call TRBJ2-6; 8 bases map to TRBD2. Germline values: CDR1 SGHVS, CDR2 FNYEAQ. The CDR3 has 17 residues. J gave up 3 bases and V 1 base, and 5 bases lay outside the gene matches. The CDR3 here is CASSLGAGGFGANVLTF. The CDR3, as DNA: TGTGCCAGCAGCTTAGGGGCGGGAGGATTTGGGGCCAACGTCCTGACTTTC. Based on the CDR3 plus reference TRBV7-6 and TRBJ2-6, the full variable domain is GAGVSQSPRYKVTKRGQDVALRCDPISGHVSLYWYRQALGQGPEFLTYFNYEAQQDKSGLPNDRFSAERPEGSISTLTIQRTEQRDSAMYRCASSLGAGGFGANVLTFGAGSRLTVL.

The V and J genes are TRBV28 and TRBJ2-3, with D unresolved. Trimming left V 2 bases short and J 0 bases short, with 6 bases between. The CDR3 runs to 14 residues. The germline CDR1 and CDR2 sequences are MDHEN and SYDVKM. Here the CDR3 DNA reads TGTGCCAGCAGTTTACTGTCTAGCACAGATACGCAGTATTTT. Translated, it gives CASSLLSSTDTQYF. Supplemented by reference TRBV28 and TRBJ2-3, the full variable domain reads DVKVTQSSRYLVKRTGEKVFLECVQDMDHENMFWYRQDPGLGLRLIYFSYDVKMKEKGDIPEGYSVSREKKERFSLILESASTNQTSMYLCASSLLSSTDTQYFGPGTRLTVL.

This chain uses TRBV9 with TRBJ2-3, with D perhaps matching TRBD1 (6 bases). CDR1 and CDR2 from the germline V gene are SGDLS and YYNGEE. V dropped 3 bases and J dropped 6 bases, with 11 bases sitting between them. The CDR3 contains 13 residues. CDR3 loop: CASSAQGLDTQYF. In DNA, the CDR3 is TGTGCCAGCAGCGCCCAGGGGTTGGATACGCAGTATTTT.

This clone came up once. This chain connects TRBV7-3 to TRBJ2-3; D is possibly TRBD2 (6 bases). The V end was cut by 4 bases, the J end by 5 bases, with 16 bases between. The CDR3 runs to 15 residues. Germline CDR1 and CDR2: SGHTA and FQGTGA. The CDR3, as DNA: TGTGCCAGCAGCTCCGAAGGCAGGAGGGGAGATACGCAGTATTTT. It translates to CASSSEGRRGDTQYF.

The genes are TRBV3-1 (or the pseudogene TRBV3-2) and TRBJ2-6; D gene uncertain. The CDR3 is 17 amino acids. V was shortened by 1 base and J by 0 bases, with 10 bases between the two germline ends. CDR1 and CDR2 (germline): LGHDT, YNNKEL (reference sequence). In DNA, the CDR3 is TGTGCCAGCAGCCAAGGACAAACACACTCTGGGGCCAACGTCCTGACTTTC. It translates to CASSQGQTHSGANVLTF.

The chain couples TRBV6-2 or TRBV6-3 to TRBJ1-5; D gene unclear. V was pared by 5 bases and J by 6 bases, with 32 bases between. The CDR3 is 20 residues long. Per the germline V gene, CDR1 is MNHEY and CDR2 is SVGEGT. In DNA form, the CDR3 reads TGTGCCAGCAGTCCCTTATACGAGGTCTGGGTGCAAAAAAGTGGTCAGCCCCAGCATTTT. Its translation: CASSPLYEVWVQKSGQPQHF.

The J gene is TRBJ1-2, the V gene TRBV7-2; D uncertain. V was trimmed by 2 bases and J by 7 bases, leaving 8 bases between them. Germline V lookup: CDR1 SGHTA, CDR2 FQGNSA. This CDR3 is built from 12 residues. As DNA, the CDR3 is TGTGCCAGCAGCTTATCCTTCGGTGGCTACACCTTC. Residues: CASSLSFGGYTF.

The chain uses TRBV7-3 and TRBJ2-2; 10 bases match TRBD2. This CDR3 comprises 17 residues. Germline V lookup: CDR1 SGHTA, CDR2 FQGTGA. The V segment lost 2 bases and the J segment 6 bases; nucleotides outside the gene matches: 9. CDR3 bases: TGTGCCAGCAGCTTATCCAGCGGGAGGGCCTTCTCCGGGGAGCTGTTTTTT. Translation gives CASSLSSGRAFSGELFF.

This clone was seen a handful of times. The CDR3 spells CASSSPTSGKAEQFF. The CDR3 nucleotides read TGTGCCAGCAGTTCACCGACTAGCGGGAAGGCTGAGCAGTTCTTC. The gene calls are TRBV6-5 and TRBJ2-1; 11 bases are shared with TRBD2. Per germline, CDR1 MNHEY and CDR2 SVGAGI. V trimming: 4 bases; J trimming: 9 bases; junction bases outside the gene matches: 8. CDR3 length equals 15 residues.

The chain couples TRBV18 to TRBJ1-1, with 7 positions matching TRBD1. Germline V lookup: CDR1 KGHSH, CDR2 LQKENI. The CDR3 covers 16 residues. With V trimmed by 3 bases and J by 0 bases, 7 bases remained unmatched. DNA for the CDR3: TGTGCCAGCTCACCGCCGGGACAGAGGATGAACACTGAAGCTTTCTTT. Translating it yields CASSPPGQRMNTEAFF.

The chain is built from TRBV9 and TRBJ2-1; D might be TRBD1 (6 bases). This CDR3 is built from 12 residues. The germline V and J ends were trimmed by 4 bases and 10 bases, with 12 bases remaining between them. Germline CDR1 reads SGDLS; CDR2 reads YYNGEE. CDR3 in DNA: TGTGCCAGCAGCTTCCAGGGGCGAGAGCAGTTCTTC. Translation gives CASSFQGREQFF.

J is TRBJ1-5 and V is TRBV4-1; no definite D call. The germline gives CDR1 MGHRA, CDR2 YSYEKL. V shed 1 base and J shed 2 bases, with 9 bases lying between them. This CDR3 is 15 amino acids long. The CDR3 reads CASSQGGGRNQPQHF. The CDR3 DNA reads TGCGCCAGCAGCCAAGGCGGCGGTCGCAATCAGCCCCAGCATTTT.

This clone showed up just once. CDR3 DNA sequence: TGTGCCAGCAGTGAAGCGCCAGGGACAGGGGGACGGCTCCTCCACTTT. Its protein is CASSEAPGTGGRLLHF. This sequence joins TRBV6-1 and TRBJ1-6; 11 bases are a match to TRBD1. This CDR3 region has 16 residues. Per the germline V gene, CDR1 is MNHNS and CDR2 is SASEGT. The J segment lost 15 bases and the V segment lost 0 bases, leaving 10 bases of the junction unmatched.

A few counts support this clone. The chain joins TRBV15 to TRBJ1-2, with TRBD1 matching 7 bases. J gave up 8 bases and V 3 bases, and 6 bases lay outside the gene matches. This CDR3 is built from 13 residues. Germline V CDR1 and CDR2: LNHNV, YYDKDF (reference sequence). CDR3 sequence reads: CATSSRTGQGYTF. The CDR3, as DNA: TGTGCCACCAGCAGCAGGACAGGACAGGGCTACACCTTC.

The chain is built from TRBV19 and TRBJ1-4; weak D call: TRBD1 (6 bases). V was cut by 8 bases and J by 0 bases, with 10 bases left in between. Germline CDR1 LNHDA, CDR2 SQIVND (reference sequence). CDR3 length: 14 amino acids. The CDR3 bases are TGTGCCAGTGGACGACAGGCAACTAATGAAAAACTGTTTTTT. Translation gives CASGRQATNEKLFF.

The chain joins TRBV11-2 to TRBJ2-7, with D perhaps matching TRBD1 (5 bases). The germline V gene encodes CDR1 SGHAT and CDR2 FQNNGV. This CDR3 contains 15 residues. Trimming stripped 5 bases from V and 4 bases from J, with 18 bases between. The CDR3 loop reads CASSAPGQGGYEQYF. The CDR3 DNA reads TGTGCCAGCAGCGCCCCCGGGCAGGGCGGATACGAGCAGTACTTC.

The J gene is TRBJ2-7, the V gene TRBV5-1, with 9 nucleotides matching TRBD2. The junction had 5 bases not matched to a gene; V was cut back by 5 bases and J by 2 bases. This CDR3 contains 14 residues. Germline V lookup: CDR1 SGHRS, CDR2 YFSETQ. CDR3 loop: CASRGAGGTYEQYF. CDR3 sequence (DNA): TGCGCCAGCAGGGGAGCGGGAGGTACCTACGAGCAGTACTTC.

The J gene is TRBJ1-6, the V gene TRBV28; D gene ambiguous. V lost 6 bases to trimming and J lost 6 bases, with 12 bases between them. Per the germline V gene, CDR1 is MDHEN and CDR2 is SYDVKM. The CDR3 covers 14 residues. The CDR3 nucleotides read TGTGCCAGCAGCGCGATTGCGGGTAATTCACCCCTCCACTTT. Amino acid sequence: CASSAIAGNSPLHF.